A single sample gave rise to the 20 T cell receptor beta chains below, sequenced in a study of CD8 T cells in Susac syndrome. Reverse transcription of 0.5 to 1 ug RNA was performed with random hexamers. TCRdb re-derived calls from the immunoSEQ multiplex PCR reads in MiXCR, one entry per CDR3 protein. The repertoire consists of under 150,000 distinct CDR3 sequences, with roughly 94% occurring once and the leading ten covering 0.095% to 0.15%. Material for sequencing was CD4+ T cells from PBMCs. The receptors shown here come from a human donor with multiple sclerosis.

The chain has TRBV5-1 and TRBJ1-1; D is uncertain. CDR1 and CDR2 (germline): SGHRS, YFSETQ. The V end was cut by 2 bases, the J end by 3 bases, with 14 bases between. This CDR3 is built from 15 residues. The CDR3 loop reads CASSFEEGGYTEAFF. In DNA, the CDR3 is TGCGCCAGCAGCTTTGAGGAGGGAGGGTACACTGAAGCTTTCTTT.

The rearrangement uses TRBV18 and TRBJ1-1, with D hard to call. The CDR3 spans 13 residues. Germline values: CDR1 KGHSH, CDR2 LQKENI. Trimming took 3 bases from V and 2 from J, leaving 7 bases between them. CDR3 coding DNA: TGTGCCAGCTCACCGAAGCCTAACACTGAAGCTTTCTTT. Amino acid sequence: CASSPKPNTEAFF.

This clonotype occurred once. The genes are TRBV11-3 and TRBJ2-3; D tentatively fits TRBD1 or TRBD2 (5 bases each). V lost 3 bases, J lost 0 bases, and 13 bases lay in between. There are 16 residues in the CDR3. CDR1 is SGHNT, CDR2 YENEEA, per germline. The CDR3, as DNA: TGTGCCAGCAGCTTGGGGGTTTCGACTAGCACAGATACGCAGTATTTT. Its protein product is CASSLGVSTSTDTQYF.

V gene TRBV29-1 combines with J gene TRBJ2-3, with 9 bases lining up with TRBD2. This CDR3 comprises 14 residues. The trim removed 6 bases at V and 4 bases at J, leaving 8 bases unmatched. The germline CDR1 and CDR2 sequences are SQVTM and ANQGSEA. The CDR3 is CSVLGGGGSDTQYF. CDR3 coding DNA: TGCAGCGTCCTCGGCGGGGGGGGGTCAGATACGCAGTATTTT.

This chain uses TRBV30 with TRBJ2-1, with D possibly matching TRBD2 (5 bases). From germline, CDR1 is GTSNPN and CDR2 SVGIG (reference sequence). Trimming stripped 0 bases from V and 12 bases from J, with 15 bases between. This CDR3 has 13 amino acids. The CDR3 sequence is CAWSVRPPEAQFF. The CDR3 region has the DNA TGTGCCTGGAGTGTACGACCCCCGGAGGCGCAGTTCTTC.

This clonotype was counted once. The rearrangement joins TRBV9 to TRBJ1-1; 10 bases align to TRBD1. Trimming removed 6 bases from V and 1 base from J; junction bases left unmatched: 3. This CDR3 is 14 amino acids long. CDR1 is SGDLS and CDR2 is YYNGEE in the germline V gene. The CDR3 loop is CASTRQGANTEAFF. In DNA form, the CDR3 reads TGTGCCAGCACCCGACAGGGGGCGAACACTGAAGCTTTCTTT.

This clonotype was picked up one time. This chain joins TRBV25-1 and TRBJ2-7, with 7 nucleotides matching TRBD1. With V trimmed by 5 bases and J by 2 bases, 6 bases remained unmatched. The germline V gene encodes CDR1 MGHDK and CDR2 SYGVNS. CDR3 length: 14 residues. CDR3 loop: CASSSRGTPYEQYF. The DNA for the CDR3 is TGTGCCAGCAGTTCCAGGGGGACGCCCTACGAGCAGTACTTC.

The V gene is TRBV21-1, the J gene TRBJ1-2. TRBV21-1 is deemed a pseudogene. The CDR3 extends over 13 amino acids. In nucleotides, the CDR3 is TGTGCCAGCAGCAAAGAGCCGAGTCACGGCTACACCTTC. Translation gives CASSKEPSHGYTF.

The chain joins TRBV29-1 to TRBJ2-7; D ambiguous. Germline-derived CDR1 and CDR2 are SQVTM and ANQGSEA. This CDR3 is built from 13 residues. V was clipped by 1 base and J by 0 bases, with 7 bases between them. The CDR3 region has the DNA TGCAGCGTTGAAGCGGCTAGCTCCTACGAGCAGTACTTC. It encodes CSVEAASSYEQYF.

The chain combines TRBV6-1 with TRBJ2-3; a possible D gene is TRBD2 (5 bases). Trimming removed 5 bases at V and 0 bases at J, with 15 bases between. There are 16 residues in the CDR3. Germline V gene data show CDR1 as MNHNS and CDR2 as SASEGT. CDR3 loop: CASSPQRTYSTDTQYF. The DNA for the CDR3 is TGTGCCAGCAGTCCACAGCGGACCTATAGCACAGATACGCAGTATTTT.

V is TRBV12-3 or TRBV12-4 and J is TRBJ2-5, with D possibly TRBD1 on 6 matching bases. The length of the CDR3 is 12 residues. The V gene lost 7 bases and the J gene lost 5 bases, with 11 bases spanning the gap. The CDR3 spells CASNREKETQYF. In DNA, the CDR3 is TGTGCCAGCAACAGGGAAAAGGAGACCCAGTACTTC.

This chain joins TRBV7-2 and TRBJ2-1; maybe TRBD1 (6 bases). Trimming left V 2 bases short and J 7 bases short, with 15 bases between. CDR1 and CDR2 (germline): SGHTA, FQGNSA. This CDR3 comprises 15 residues. As DNA, the CDR3 is TGTGCCAGCAGCTTATACACAGGGTCCGTGAATGAGCAGTTCTTC. It encodes CASSLYTGSVNEQFF.

The chain has TRBV12-3 or TRBV12-4 and TRBJ1-1; 11 positions match TRBD1. This CDR3 region has 13 residues. Trimming at V came to 8 bases and at J to 8 bases, leaving 7 bases not matched to a gene. CDR3 in DNA: TGTGCCAGCGTTGGACAGGGGGCGGCGGAAGCTTTCTTT. Its translation is CASVGQGAAEAFF.

On this clonotype itself: Compared with germline, one end of the junction differs, possibly owing to a read error. V gene TRBV18 combines with J gene TRBJ2-7; D call uncertain. Germline loops: CDR1 KGHSH, CDR2 LQKENI. This CDR3 has 12 amino acids. The CDR3 sequence is CAGSPWGYEQYF. In nucleotides, the CDR3 is TGTGCCGGCTCACCGTGGGGTTACGAGCAGTACTTC. Full variable domain (remainder filled in from reference TRBV18 and TRBJ2-7): NAGVMQNPRHLVRRRGQEARLRCSPMKGHSHVYWYRQLPEEGLKFMVYLQKENIIDESGMPKERFSAEFPKEGPSILRIQQVVRGDSAAYFCAGSPWGYEQYFGPGTRLTVT.

The rearrangement uses TRBV19 and TRBJ1-5, with 10 nucleotides matching TRBD1. The CDR3 loop spans 15 amino acids. The ends lost 3 bases at V and 4 bases at J; junction bases unmatched: 3. Germline V gives CDR1 LNHDA, CDR2 SQIVND (reference sequence). The CDR3 protein is CASSIRGQGNQPQHF. For the CDR3, the DNA is TGTGCCAGTAGTATTCGGGGACAGGGGAATCAGCCCCAGCATTTT.

V gene TRBV30 combines with J gene TRBJ1-1; 7 bases match TRBD1. Germline trimming cut 3 bases from V and 11 bases from J; bases unmatched to any gene: 9. The CDR3 totals 12 residues. Per germline, CDR1 GTSNPN and CDR2 SVGIG (reference sequence). CDR3 region: CAWRTGARGAFF. DNA for the CDR3: TGTGCCTGGAGAACCGGGGCCAGGGGGGCTTTCTTT.

This chain connects TRBV5-4 to TRBJ1-5; maybe TRBD1 (5 bases). CDR1 is SGHNT, CDR2 YYREEE, per germline (reference sequence). Trimming left V 0 bases short and J 1 base short, with 8 bases between. This CDR3 comprises 15 residues. For the CDR3, the DNA is TGTGCCAGCAGCTTGGATGGGGGGAGCAATCAGCCCCAGCATTTT. This encodes CASSLDGGSNQPQHF.

This clonotype was counted only a few times. The V call is TRBV12-3 or TRBV12-4, the J call TRBJ1-2; 8 positions agree with TRBD1. This CDR3 has 13 residues. V shed 5 bases and J 3 bases; nucleotides not matched to a gene: 2. The CDR3 DNA is TGTGCCAGCAGTGGACAGGGTTACTATGGCTACACCTTC. As protein: CASSGQGYYGYTF.

This clonotype was recorded only once. The chain carries TRBV14 and TRBJ2-3; 13 bases are a match to TRBD2. The CDR3 sequence is 16 residues long. CDR1 SGHDN and CDR2 FVKESK come from the germline V gene. J gave up 2 bases and V 4 bases, and 3 bases lay outside the gene matches. The CDR3 DNA reads TGTGCCAGCAGCCGGGGACTAGCGGGGACCACAGATACGCAGTATTTT. As protein: CASSRGLAGTTDTQYF.

The CDR3 coding sequence is TGTGCCAGCAGCCACCTGGACCGGGACTACACCTTC. Amino acid sequence: CASSHLDRDYTF. J is TRBJ1-2 and V is TRBV3-1; D is undetermined. V gave up 3 bases and J gave up 10 bases, with 12 bases separating them. This CDR3 has 12 residues. Germline loops: CDR1 LGHDT, CDR2 YNNKEL (reference sequence).